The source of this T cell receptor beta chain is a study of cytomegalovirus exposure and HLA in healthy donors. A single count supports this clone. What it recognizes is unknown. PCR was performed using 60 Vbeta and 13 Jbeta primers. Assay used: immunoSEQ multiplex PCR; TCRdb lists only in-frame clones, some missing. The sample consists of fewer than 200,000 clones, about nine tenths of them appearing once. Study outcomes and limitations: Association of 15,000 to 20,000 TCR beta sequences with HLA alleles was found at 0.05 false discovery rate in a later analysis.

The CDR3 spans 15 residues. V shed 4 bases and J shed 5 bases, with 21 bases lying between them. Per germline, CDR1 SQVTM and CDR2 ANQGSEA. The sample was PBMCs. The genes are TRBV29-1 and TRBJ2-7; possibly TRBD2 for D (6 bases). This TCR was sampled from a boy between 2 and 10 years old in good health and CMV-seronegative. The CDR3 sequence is CSVGLGTGGINEQYF. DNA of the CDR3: TGCAGCGTTGGTTTGGGGACTGGGGGTATCAACGAGCAGTACTTC.